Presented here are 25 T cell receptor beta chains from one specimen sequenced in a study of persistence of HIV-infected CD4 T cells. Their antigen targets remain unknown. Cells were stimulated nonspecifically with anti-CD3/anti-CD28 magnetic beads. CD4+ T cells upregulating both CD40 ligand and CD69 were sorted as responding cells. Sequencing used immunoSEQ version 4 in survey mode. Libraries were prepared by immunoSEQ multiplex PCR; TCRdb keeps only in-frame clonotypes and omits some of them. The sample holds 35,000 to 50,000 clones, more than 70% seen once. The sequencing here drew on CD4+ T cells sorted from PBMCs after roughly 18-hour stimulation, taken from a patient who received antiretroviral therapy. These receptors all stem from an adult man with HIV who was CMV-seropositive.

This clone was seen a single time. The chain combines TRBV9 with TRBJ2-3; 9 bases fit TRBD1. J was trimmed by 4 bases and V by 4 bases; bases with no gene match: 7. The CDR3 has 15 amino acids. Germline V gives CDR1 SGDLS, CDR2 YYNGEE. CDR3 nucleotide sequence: TGTGCCAGCAGCCTCCTTGGACAGGGGTCAGATACGCAGTATTTT. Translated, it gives CASSLLGQGSDTQYF.

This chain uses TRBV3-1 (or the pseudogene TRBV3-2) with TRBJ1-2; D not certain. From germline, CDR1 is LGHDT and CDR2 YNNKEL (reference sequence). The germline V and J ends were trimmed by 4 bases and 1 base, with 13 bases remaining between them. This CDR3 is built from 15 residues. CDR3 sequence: CASSPLGSLNYGYTF. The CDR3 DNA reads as TGTGCCAGCAGCCCACTAGGCAGTCTTAACTATGGCTACACCTTC.

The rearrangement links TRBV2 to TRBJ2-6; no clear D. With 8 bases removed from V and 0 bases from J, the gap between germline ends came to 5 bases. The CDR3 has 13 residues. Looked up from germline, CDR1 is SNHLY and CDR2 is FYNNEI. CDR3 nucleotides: TGTGCCAGCGGAGCCTCTGGGGCCAACGTCCTGACTTTC. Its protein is CASGASGANVLTF.

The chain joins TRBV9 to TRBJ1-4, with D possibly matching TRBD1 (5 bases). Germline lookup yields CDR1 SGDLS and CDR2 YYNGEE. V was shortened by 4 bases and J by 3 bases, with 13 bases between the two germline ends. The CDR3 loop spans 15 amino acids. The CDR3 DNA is TGTGCCAGCAGCCCGGGGGGAGGGCCTAATGAAAAACTGTTTTTT. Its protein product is CASSPGGGPNEKLFF.

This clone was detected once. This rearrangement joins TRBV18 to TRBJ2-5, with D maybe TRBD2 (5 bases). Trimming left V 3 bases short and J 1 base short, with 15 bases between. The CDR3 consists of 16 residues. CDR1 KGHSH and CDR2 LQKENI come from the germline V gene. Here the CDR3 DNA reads TGTGCCAGCTCACCTGTAAATTTAGGACTCCAAGAGACCCAGTACTTC. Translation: CASSPVNLGLQETQYF.

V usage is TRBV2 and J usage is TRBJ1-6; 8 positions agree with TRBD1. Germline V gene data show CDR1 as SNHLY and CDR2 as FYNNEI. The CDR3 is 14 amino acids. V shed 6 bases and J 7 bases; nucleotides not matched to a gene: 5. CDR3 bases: TGTGCCAGCAGCGAGACAGGGGTAAATTCACCCCTCCACTTT. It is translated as CASSETGVNSPLHF.

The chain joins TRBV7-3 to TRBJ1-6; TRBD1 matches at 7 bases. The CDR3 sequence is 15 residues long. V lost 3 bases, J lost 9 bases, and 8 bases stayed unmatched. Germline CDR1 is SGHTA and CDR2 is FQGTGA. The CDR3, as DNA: TGTGCCAGCAGCTTGACGACAGGGCGTACTTCACCCCTCCACTTT. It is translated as CASSLTTGRTSPLHF.

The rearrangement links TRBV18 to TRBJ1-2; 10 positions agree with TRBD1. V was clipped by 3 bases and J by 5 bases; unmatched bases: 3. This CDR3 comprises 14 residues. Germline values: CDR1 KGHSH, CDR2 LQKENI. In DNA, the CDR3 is TGTGCCAGCTCACCTGACAGGGGGCAATATGGCTACACCTTC. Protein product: CASSPDRGQYGYTF.

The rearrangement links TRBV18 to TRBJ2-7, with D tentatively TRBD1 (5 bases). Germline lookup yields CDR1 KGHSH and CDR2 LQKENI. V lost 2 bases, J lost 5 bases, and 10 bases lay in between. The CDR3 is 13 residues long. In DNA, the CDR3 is TGTGCCAGCTCACCATCTAGGGGCAACGAGCAGTACTTC. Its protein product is CASSPSRGNEQYF.

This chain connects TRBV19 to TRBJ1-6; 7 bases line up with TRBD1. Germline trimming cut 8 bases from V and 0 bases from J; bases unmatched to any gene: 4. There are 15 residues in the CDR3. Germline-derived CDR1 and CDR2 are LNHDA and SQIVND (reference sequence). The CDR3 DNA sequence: TGTGCCAGTTCGGACAGGAGCTCCTATAATTCACCCCTCCACTTT. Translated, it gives CASSDRSSYNSPLHF.

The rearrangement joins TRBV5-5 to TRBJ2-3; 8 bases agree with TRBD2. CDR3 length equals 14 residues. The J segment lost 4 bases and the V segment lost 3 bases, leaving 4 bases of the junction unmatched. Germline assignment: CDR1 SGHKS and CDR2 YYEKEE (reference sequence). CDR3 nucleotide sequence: TGTGCCAGCAGCTCGACCGGGAGGGCAGATACGCAGTATTTT. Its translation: CASSSTGRADTQYF.

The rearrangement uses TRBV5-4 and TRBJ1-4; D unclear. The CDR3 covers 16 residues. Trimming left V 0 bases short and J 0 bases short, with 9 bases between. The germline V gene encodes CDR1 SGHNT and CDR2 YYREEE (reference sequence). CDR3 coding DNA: TGTGCCAGCAGCTTGGCTCTCGCTGCAACTAATGAAAAACTGTTTTTT. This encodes CASSLALAATNEKLFF.

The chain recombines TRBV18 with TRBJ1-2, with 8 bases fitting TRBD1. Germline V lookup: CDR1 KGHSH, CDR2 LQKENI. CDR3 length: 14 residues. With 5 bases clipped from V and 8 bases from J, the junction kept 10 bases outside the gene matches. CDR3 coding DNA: TGTGCCAGCTCAGCCCAAGGACAGGGTAAAGGCTACACCTTC. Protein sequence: CASSAQGQGKGYTF.

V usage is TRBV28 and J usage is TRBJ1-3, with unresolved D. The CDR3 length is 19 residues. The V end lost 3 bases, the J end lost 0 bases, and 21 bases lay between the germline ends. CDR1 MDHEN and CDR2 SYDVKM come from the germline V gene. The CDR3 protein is CASSFPGSGSWSSGNTIYF. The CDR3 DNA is TGTGCCAGCAGTTTCCCGGGTTCGGGCAGCTGGAGCTCTGGAAACACCATATATTTT.

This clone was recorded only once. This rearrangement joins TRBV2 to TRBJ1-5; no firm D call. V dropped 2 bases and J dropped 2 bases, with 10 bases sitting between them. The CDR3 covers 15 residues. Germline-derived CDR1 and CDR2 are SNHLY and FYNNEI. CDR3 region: CASSELRGGNQPQHF. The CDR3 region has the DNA TGTGCCAGCAGTGAACTTCGAGGCGGCAATCAGCCCCAGCATTTT.

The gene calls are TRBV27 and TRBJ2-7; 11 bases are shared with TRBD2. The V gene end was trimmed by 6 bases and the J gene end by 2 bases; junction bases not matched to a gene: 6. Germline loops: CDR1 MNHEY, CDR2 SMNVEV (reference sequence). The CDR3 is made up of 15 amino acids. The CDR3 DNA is TGTGCCAGCAGACTCTTAGCGGGGGGGCCCTACGAGCAGTACTTC. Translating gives CASRLLAGGPYEQYF.

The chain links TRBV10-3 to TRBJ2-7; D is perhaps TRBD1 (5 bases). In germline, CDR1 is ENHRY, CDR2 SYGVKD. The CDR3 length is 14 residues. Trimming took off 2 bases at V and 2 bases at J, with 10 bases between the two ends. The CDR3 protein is CAISEAQGTYEQYF. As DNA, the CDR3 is TGTGCCATCAGTGAGGCGCAGGGCACCTACGAGCAGTACTTC.

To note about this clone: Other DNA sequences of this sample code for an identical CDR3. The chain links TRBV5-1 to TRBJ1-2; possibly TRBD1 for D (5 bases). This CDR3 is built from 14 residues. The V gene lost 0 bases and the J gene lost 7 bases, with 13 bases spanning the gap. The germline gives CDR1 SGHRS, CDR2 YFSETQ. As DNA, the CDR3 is TGCGCCAGCAGCTTGGATACAGGCGGAGGTGGCTACACCTTC. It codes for CASSLDTGGGGYTF.

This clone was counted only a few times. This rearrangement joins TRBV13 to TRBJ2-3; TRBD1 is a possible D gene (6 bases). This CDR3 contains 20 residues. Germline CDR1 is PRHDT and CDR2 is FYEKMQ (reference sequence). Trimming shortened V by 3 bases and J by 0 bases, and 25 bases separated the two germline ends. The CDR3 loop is CASSFSTGPARYTSTDTQYF. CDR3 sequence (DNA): TGTGCCAGCAGCTTCTCGACAGGACCCGCACGATACACTAGCACAGATACGCAGTATTTT.

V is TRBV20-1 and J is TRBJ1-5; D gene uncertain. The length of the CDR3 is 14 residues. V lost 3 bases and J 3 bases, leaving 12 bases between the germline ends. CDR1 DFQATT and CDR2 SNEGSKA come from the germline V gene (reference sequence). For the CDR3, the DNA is TGCAGTGCTAGTACGGGAGGCCCCAATCAGCCCCAGCATTTT. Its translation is CSASTGGPNQPQHF.

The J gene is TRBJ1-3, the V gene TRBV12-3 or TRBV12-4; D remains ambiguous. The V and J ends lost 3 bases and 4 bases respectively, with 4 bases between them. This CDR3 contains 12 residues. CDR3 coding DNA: TGTGCCAGCAGTTTCGGGGGAAACACCATATATTTT. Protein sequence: CASSFGGNTIYF.

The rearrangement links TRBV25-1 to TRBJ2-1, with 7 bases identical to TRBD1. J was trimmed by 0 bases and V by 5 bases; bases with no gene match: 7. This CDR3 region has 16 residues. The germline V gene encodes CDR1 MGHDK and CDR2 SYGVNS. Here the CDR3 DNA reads TGTGCCAGCAGTAGACAGGGAGCCGGCTCCTACAATGAGCAGTTCTTC. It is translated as CASSRQGAGSYNEQFF.

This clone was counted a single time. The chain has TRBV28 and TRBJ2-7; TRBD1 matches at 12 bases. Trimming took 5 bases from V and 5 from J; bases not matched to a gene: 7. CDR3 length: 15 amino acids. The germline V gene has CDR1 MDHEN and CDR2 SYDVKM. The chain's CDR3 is CASSLAGTGGHEQYF. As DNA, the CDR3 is TGTGCCAGCAGTCTAGCCGGGACAGGGGGCCACGAGCAGTACTTC. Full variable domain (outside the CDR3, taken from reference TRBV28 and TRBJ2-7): DVKVTQSSRYLVKRTGEKVFLECVQDMDHENMFWYRQDPGLGLRLIYFSYDVKMKEKGDIPEGYSVSREKKERFSLILESASTNQTSMYLCASSLAGTGGHEQYFGPGTRLTVT.

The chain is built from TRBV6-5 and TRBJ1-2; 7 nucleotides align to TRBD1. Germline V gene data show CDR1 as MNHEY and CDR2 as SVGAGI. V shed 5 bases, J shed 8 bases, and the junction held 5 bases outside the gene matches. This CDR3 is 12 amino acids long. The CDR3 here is CASSPRDSGYTF. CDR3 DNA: TGTGCCAGCAGTCCTCGGGACAGCGGCTACACCTTC.

The CDR3 nucleotides are TGTGCCAGCCGACAGAACCTCTATAATTCACCCCTCCACTTT. Translated: CASRQNLYNSPLHF. The rearrangement joins TRBV3-1 (or the pseudogene TRBV3-2) to TRBJ1-6, with D possibly being TRBD1 (5 bases). Between the trimmed V and J ends, which lost 8 bases and 3 bases, there was a span of 11 bases. Per germline, CDR1 LGHDT and CDR2 YNNKEL (reference sequence). This CDR3 region has 14 residues.